A selection of T cell receptor beta chains follows, all from one sample in a study of blood T cells in healthy people across ages. TCRdb re-analysed the 5' RACE reads in MiXCR, keeping a single row per CDR3 protein. This sample has fewer than 1,200,000 distinct CDR3 sequences, with less than 25% found just once. These same data were also listed under a study on T cells of mothers and their children.

The sequenced sample consisted of blood. The origin of the receptors is a girl aged 2 to 10 in good health. The CDR3 runs from the conserved cysteine through the conserved F or W. D genes are given only for firm matches. Clone size, where shown, is once, few, many, or a class for clones that have expanded.

>TRBJ2-5|-|TRBV6-1|few
CASSNAPPGTDFLQETQYF
TGTGCCAGCAGTAACGCACCCCCCGGGACGGACTTCCTACAAGAGACCCAGTACTTC
>TRBJ2-1|TRBD2|TRBV27|few
CASKVAGAAYNEQFF
TGTGCCAGCAAGGTCGCGGGAGCCGCCTACAATGAGCAGTTCTTC
>TRBJ2-3|TRBD2|TRBV28|few
CASRLTSGRTDTQYF
TGTGCCAGCAGGCTGACTAGCGGCCGCACAGATACGCAGTATTTT
>TRBJ1-2|TRBD1|TRBV7-9|-
CASSFTTGDGYTF
TGTGCCAGCAGCTTCACGACAGGGGATGGCTACACCTTC
>TRBJ1-3|-|TRBV5-5|-
CASSLGLGLSSGNTIYF
TGTGCCAGCAGCTTGGGGCTGGGTCTTAGTTCTGGAAACACCATATATTTT
>TRBJ2-1|-|TRBV12-3/TRBV12-4|-
CATGAMSEQFF
TGTGCCACCGGGGCCATGAGTGAGCAGTTCTTC
>TRBJ2-7|-|TRBV7-8|few
CASSSRMGGSYEQYF
TGTGCCAGCAGCTCAAGGATGGGGGGCTCCTACGAGCAGTACTTC
>TRBJ1-2|-|TRBV4-3|few
CASSQAQGHGYTF
TGCGCCAGCAGCCAAGCTCAGGGGCATGGCTACACCTTC
>TRBJ2-3|-|TRBV12-3/TRBV12-4|few
CASSLGVEADTQYF
TGTGCCAGCAGTTTAGGGGTGGAAGCAGATACGCAGTATTTT
>TRBJ2-5|TRBD2|TRBV20-1|-
CSARASGGLGETQYF
TGCAGTGCTAGGGCTAGCGGGGGGCTCGGGGAGACCCAGTACTTC
>TRBJ2-7|TRBD1|TRBV12-3/TRBV12-4|-
CASSASPGQVTYEQYF
TGTGCCAGCAGTGCCTCGCCGGGACAGGTGACCTACGAGCAGTACTTC
>TRBJ2-7|-|TRBV4-3|-
CAPWTDGVEDEQYF
TGCGCCCCTTGGACGGACGGCGTTGAGGACGAGCAGTACTTC
>TRBJ2-1|TRBD1|TRBV9|few
CASSVRDRAIEQFF
TGTGCCAGCAGCGTAAGGGACAGGGCGATTGAGCAGTTCTTC
>TRBJ2-2|TRBD1|TRBV28|few
CASSSRQGLDGELFF
TGTGCCAGCAGTTCCCGACAGGGTCTGGACGGGGAGCTGTTTTTT
>TRBJ2-7|-|TRBV9|few
CASSPFSRALSYEQYF
TGTGCCAGCAGCCCCTTTTCGAGGGCCCTTTCCTACGAGCAGTACTTC
>TRBJ1-5|TRBD1|TRBV20-1|few
CSAKGQSNQPQHF
TGCAGTGCTAAGGGACAGAGCAATCAGCCCCAGCATTTT
>TRBJ2-2|TRBD2|TRBV12-3/TRBV12-4|-
CASFIAGGTGELFF
TGTGCCAGCTTCATAGCGGGGGGGACCGGGGAGCTGTTTTTT
>TRBJ1-4|TRBD1|TRBV20-1|few
CSARGPFRDRVDTNEKLFF
TGCAGTGCTAGAGGCCCCTTCCGGGACAGGGTAGATACTAATGAAAAACTGTTTTTT
>TRBJ2-1|-|TRBV28|few
CASSLSLRSEKYYNEQFF
TGTGCCAGCAGCTTATCCCTCAGGAGCGAAAAATATTACAATGAGCAGTTCTTC
>TRBJ2-5|-|TRBV20-1|few
CSAISYQETQYF
TGCAGTGCTATCTCCTACCAAGAGACCCAGTACTTC
>TRBJ2-5|-|TRBV7-6|few
CASSRARVETQYF
TGTGCCAGCAGCAGGGCGAGGGTAGAGACCCAGTACTTC
>TRBJ2-5|TRBD1|TRBV10-3|few
CAISGTGGKETQYF
TGTGCCATCAGTGGGACAGGGGGGAAAGAGACCCAGTACTTC
>TRBJ2-1|-|TRBV7-9|many
CASSLIRAREQFF
TGTGCCAGCAGCTTAATCAGGGCGCGGGAGCAGTTCTTC
>TRBJ2-1|-|TRBV6-5|-
CASRVRGQFGYNEQFF
TGTGCCAGCAGGGTACGGGGTCAGTTTGGCTACAATGAGCAGTTCTTC
>TRBJ2-2|-|TRBV20-1|few
CSVGRVNTGELFF
TGCAGTGTCGGGCGGGTTAACACCGGGGAGCTGTTTTTT
>TRBJ2-1|-|TRBV29-1|few
CSVEDLGGAPNEQFF
TGCAGCGTTGAGGACCTAGGTGGGGCTCCCAATGAGCAGTTCTTC
>TRBJ2-4|TRBD2|TRBV28|few
CATLGLALAKNIQYF
TGTGCCACCCTAGGACTAGCACTCGCCAAAAACATTCAGTACTTC
>TRBJ2-1|TRBD2|TRBV7-2|-
CASSSSGRANNEQFF
TGTGCCAGCAGCTCTAGCGGGAGGGCTAACAATGAGCAGTTCTTC
>TRBJ2-1|TRBD2|TRBV7-2|-
CASSLDGSGRLNEQFF
TGTGCCAGCAGCTTAGATGGTAGCGGGAGGCTCAATGAGCAGTTCTTC
>TRBJ2-7|-|TRBV28|-
CASSSLLRAPYEQYF
TGTGCCAGCAGTTCCTTGCTCCGGGCTCCCTACGAGCAGTACTTC
>TRBJ2-5|-|TRBV9|-
CASSVGVNQETQYF
TGTGCCAGCAGCGTAGGAGTCAACCAAGAGACCCAGTACTTC
>TRBJ1-2|-|TRBV20-1|-
CSAANPGQQLYGYTF
TGCAGTGCAGCTAATCCGGGACAACAACTCTATGGCTACACCTTC
>TRBJ2-5|TRBD2|TRBV7-9|-
CASSISGILQETQYF
TGTGCCAGCAGCATAAGCGGGATTTTACAAGAGACCCAGTACTTC
>TRBJ1-2|-|TRBV7-2|-
CASSSGVLGRMYGYTF
TGTGCCAGCAGCTCCGGGGTCCTTGGCAGGATGTATGGCTACACCTTC
>TRBJ1-2|-|TRBV11-2|few
CASSPETYGYTF
TGTGCCAGCAGCCCGGAGACCTATGGCTACACCTTC
>TRBJ2-6|-|TRBV4-3|-
CASSQDVFGSGANVLTF
TGCGCCAGCAGCCAAGATGTATTTGGGTCTGGGGCCAACGTCCTGACTTTC
>TRBJ1-2|TRBD1|TRBV12-3/TRBV12-4|few
CASSLDRGVVGGYTF
TGTGCCAGCAGTTTAGACAGGGGAGTAGTTGGCGGCTACACCTTC
>TRBJ2-3|TRBD1|TRBV5-1|-
CASSGGGQGNTDTQYF
TGCGCCAGCAGCGGAGGGGGACAGGGAAACACAGATACGCAGTATTTT
>TRBJ2-3|-|TRBV4-3|-
CASSQLQGGKHTQYF
TGCGCCAGCAGCCAACTACAGGGGGGGAAGCATACGCAGTATTTT
>TRBJ2-2|-|TRBV13|few
CASSLGEPGELFF
TGTGCCAGCAGCTTAGGAGAGCCCGGGGAGCTGTTTTTT
>TRBJ1-4|-|TRBV20-1|-
CSAPNLRDPNEKLFF
TGCAGTGCTCCGAACCTAAGGGACCCTAATGAAAAACTGTTTTTT
>TRBJ2-1|TRBD2|TRBV6-2/TRBV6-3|-
CASATTASGMYEQFF
TGTGCCAGTGCCACCACGGCTAGCGGGATGTATGAGCAGTTCTTC
>TRBJ1-1|-|TRBV7-9|few
CASTLKAAVNTEAFF
TGTGCCAGCACCTTAAAAGCAGCAGTGAACACTGAAGCTTTCTTT
>TRBJ2-7|-|TRBV3-1|few
CASSRMTIDYEQYF
TGTGCCAGCAGCCGGATGACAATTGACTACGAGCAGTACTTC
>TRBJ2-5|-|TRBV15|-
CATSWGLQETQYF
TGTGCCACCAGCTGGGGACTCCAAGAGACCCAGTACTTC
>TRBJ1-1|TRBD1|TRBV29-1|-
CSARGQGVIVEGTEAFF
TGCAGCGCGCGGGGACAGGGGGTGATAGTGGAGGGCACTGAAGCTTTCTTT
>TRBJ2-5|-|TRBV12-3/TRBV12-4|-
CASSPGVSGETQYF
TGTGCCAGCAGTCCGGGGGTCTCGGGGGAGACCCAGTACTTC
>TRBJ2-4|-|TRBV4-1|few
CASSQDFAAKNIQYF
TGCGCCAGCAGCCAAGATTTCGCGGCCAAAAACATTCAGTACTTC
>TRBJ2-7|-|TRBV4-1|-
CASSQVGLREQYF
TGCGCCAGCAGCCAAGTCGGGCTCCGGGAGCAGTACTTC
>TRBJ1-2|-|TRBV9|few
CASSGQGRSNYDYTF
TGTGCCAGCAGCGGTCAGGGACGCTCTAACTATGACTACACCTTC
>TRBJ1-5|-|TRBV5-1|-
CASSLDSFGNQPQHF
TGCGCCAGCAGCTTGGACTCTTTTGGCAATCAGCCCCAGCATTTT
>TRBJ2-3|-|TRBV6-2/TRBV6-3|-
CASSRGATASTDTQYF
TGTGCCAGCAGCCGCGGTGCAACCGCTAGCACAGATACGCAGTATTTT
>TRBJ1-2|-|TRBV20-1|few
CSASSSGGAYGYTF
TGCAGTGCTAGTTCGTCGGGTGGCGCCTATGGCTACACCTTC
>TRBJ1-1|-|TRBV6-5|few
CASSRRDKTEAFF
TGTGCCAGCAGTCGCCGGGACAAGACTGAAGCTTTCTTT
>TRBJ2-3|TRBD2|TRBV20-1|many
CSVQVGLAGSDTQYF
TGCAGTGTTCAAGTGGGACTAGCGGGTTCAGATACGCAGTATTTT
>TRBJ2-5|TRBD1|TRBV13|-
CASRYTGEETQYF
TGTGCCAGCAGATATACAGGGGAAGAGACCCAGTACTTC
>TRBJ2-7|-|TRBV28|-
CASIPSTRSYEQYF
TGTGCCAGCATTCCTTCGACTAGGTCCTACGAGCAGTACTTC
>TRBJ1-2|-|TRBV29-1|-
CSVEAAFYGYTF
TGCAGCGTTGAAGCCGCCTTCTATGGCTACACCTTC
>TRBJ2-7|TRBD1|TRBV28|-
CASSYRDRGIYGQYF
TGTGCCAGCAGTTACCGGGACAGGGGGATCTACGGGCAGTACTTC